This T cell receptor (beta chain) was identified during a study of T cell responses to AZD1222 COVID-19 vaccine. Germline V gene sequence: CDR1 LGHNA, CDR2 YNFKEQ. V trimming: 3 bases; J trimming: 6 bases; junction bases outside the gene matches: 1. The CDR3 runs to 14 residues. The method was immunoSEQ multiplex PCR; TCRdb's version includes in-frame clones alone and lacks a portion of them. Here the sample spans some 110,000 clones, 80% to 90% being singletons. Material: peripheral blood, obtained 28 days after the second AZD1222 dose. The chain recombines TRBV4-2 with TRBJ2-1; TRBD2 matches at 11 bases. The TCR originated in an adult who received the AZD1222 COVID-19 vaccine. The CDR3 spells CASSQTSGVNEQFF. The CDR3 DNA reads TGTGCCAGCAGCCAGACTAGCGGGGTCAATGAGCAGTTCTTC.